The 14 T cell receptor beta chains below all came from one sample that was sequenced in a study of T-cell reconstitution after alpha-beta-depleted transplantation in children. Molecular barcoding with unique molecular identifiers was used for the TCRbeta library. In TCRdb, the PCR reads were re-called with MiXCR into one record per CDR3 protein. The table includes hundreds of thousands of distinct CDR3 sequences, 10% detected once. The sample here was PBMCs, taken before TCRalphabeta/CD19-depleted stem cell transplant. The receptors here all came from a boy under two years old with acute myeloid leukemia, due to receive a stem cell transplant.

This clonotype was counted many times. The V call is TRBV20-1, the J call TRBJ1-5; D might be TRBD1 (5 bases). The V end lost 0 bases, the J end lost 6 bases, and 18 bases lay between the germline ends. The CDR3 is made up of 16 amino acids. Per the germline V gene, CDR1 is DFQATT and CDR2 is SNEGSKA (reference sequence). In nucleotides, the CDR3 is TGCAGTGCTAGAGATCTTGGGGGGAAAGAGAGTCAGCCCCAGCATTTT. It is translated as CSARDLGGKESQPQHF.

This clonotype was found many times. The chain employs TRBV3-1 and TRBJ2-1, with 11 bases matching TRBD2. The CDR3 has 19 amino acids. The ends lost 3 bases at V and 4 bases at J; junction bases unmatched: 14. From germline, CDR1 is LGHDT and CDR2 YNNKEL (reference sequence). CDR3 sequence reads: CASSQQTALAGGLYNEQFF. In DNA, the CDR3 is TGTGCCAGCAGCCAGCAGACGGCGCTAGCGGGGGGTTTATACAATGAGCAGTTCTTC.

This clonotype was recorded a few times. The chain carries TRBV7-9 and TRBJ2-7, with D possibly matching TRBD1 (5 bases). This CDR3 contains 13 residues. CDR1 SEHNR and CDR2 FQNEAQ come from the germline V gene (reference sequence). The V gene lost 5 bases and the J gene lost 4 bases, with 12 bases spanning the gap. Here the CDR3 DNA reads TGTGCCAGCAGCCAATTCGACAGTTACGAGCAGTACTTC. The encoded protein is CASSQFDSYEQYF.

This clonotype was detected ten times or more. The V and J genes are TRBV9 and TRBJ1-4, with 7 positions matching TRBD1. The CDR3 extends over 18 amino acids. From germline, CDR1 is SGDLS and CDR2 YYNGEE. After removal of 4 bases from V and 2 bases from J, the junction contained 14 bases not matched to a gene. The CDR3 DNA is TGTGCCAGCAGCTATGCCGACAGGGTCATCTTCACTAATGAAAAACTGTTTTTT. This gives the protein CASSYADRVIFTNEKLFF.

In its sample, this clonotype was seen many times. This chain links TRBV9 with TRBJ1-2, with D possibly matching TRBD1 (5 bases). V was trimmed by 4 bases and J by 6 bases, leaving 19 bases between them. From germline, CDR1 is SGDLS and CDR2 YYNGEE. CDR3 length: 15 amino acids. The CDR3 nucleotides are TGTGCCAGCAGCCCCGGTGGGGGTGGTAGGGATGGCTACACCTTC. Translating gives CASSPGGGGRDGYTF. Full variable domain (remainder filled in from reference TRBV9 and TRBJ1-2): DSGVTQTPKHLITATGQRVTLRCSPRSGDLSVYWYQQSLDQGLQFLIQYYNGEERAKGNILERFSAQQFPDLHSELNLSSLELGDSALYFCASSPGGGGRDGYTFGSGTRLTVV.

This clonotype was counted only a few times. The DNA for the CDR3 is TGTGCCAGCAGTATAAGGGGCCGCCAAGCTGAAGCTTTCTTT. This codes for CASSIRGRQAEAFF. The genes are TRBV6-5 and TRBJ1-1, with D tentatively TRBD1 (5 bases). Trimming took off 5 bases at V and 6 bases at J, with 16 bases between the two ends. Germline CDR1 is MNHEY and CDR2 is SVGAGI. This CDR3 comprises 14 residues.

This clonotype was observed at least ten times. V is TRBV4-3 and J is TRBJ1-6; the D gene is possibly TRBD1 (5 bases). The ends were cut back, 2 bases at V and 10 bases at J, with 12 bases in the middle. The CDR3 consists of 14 residues. Germline V gives CDR1 LGHNA, CDR2 YSLEER. The CDR3 coding sequence is TGCGCCAGCAGCCAATTTGGTAGGGGATCACCCCTCCACTTT. Its protein product is CASSQFGRGSPLHF.

This clonotype was found many times. The chain uses TRBV28 and TRBJ2-2, with 10 bases matching TRBD2. CDR3 length: 17 residues. CDR1 is MDHEN, CDR2 SYDVKM, per germline. V trimming: 7 bases; J trimming: 0 bases; junction bases outside the gene matches: 8. The CDR3 protein is CASTKKAGGTNTGELFF. As DNA, the CDR3 is TGTGCCAGCACAAAAAAAGCGGGAGGGACGAACACCGGGGAGCTGTTTTTT.

Many counts were recorded for this clonotype. This chain uses TRBV7-8 with TRBJ2-7, with D perhaps matching TRBD1 (6 bases). V was shortened by 0 bases and J by 5 bases, with 17 bases between the two germline ends. CDR1 and CDR2 from the germline V gene are SGHVS and FQNEAQ. The CDR3 extends over 16 amino acids. CDR3 residues: CASSLAPWGRWDEQYF. The CDR3 nucleotides are TGTGCCAGCAGCTTAGCGCCCTGGGGGCGTTGGGACGAGCAGTACTTC. Full variable domain (outside the CDR3, taken from reference TRBV7-8 and TRBJ2-7): GAGVSQSPRYKVAKRGQDVALRCDPISGHVSLFWYQQALGQGPEFLTYFQNEAQLDKSGLPSDRFFAERPEGSVSTLKIQRTQQEDSAVYLCASSLAPWGRWDEQYFGPGTRLTVT.

This clonotype has a count of ten or more. This sequence joins TRBV5-1 and TRBJ2-7, with D possibly called TRBD1 or TRBD2 (5 bases each). The CDR3 covers 15 residues. Trimming removed 0 bases at V and 3 bases at J, with 13 bases between. Germline CDR1 SGHRS, CDR2 YFSETQ. This CDR3 reads CASSLGQTTFYEQYF. The CDR3 DNA is TGCGCCAGCAGCTTGGGACAGACTACCTTCTACGAGCAGTACTTC.

The chain couples TRBV5-1 to TRBJ2-3, with D possibly being TRBD1 (5 bases). Between the trimmed V and J ends, which lost 0 bases and 2 bases, there was a span of 13 bases. The CDR3 contains 16 residues. Germline assignment: CDR1 SGHRS and CDR2 YFSETQ. The CDR3 reads CASSLGVSRDTDTQYF. Here the CDR3 DNA reads TGCGCCAGCAGCTTGGGCGTGTCCAGGGACACAGATACGCAGTATTTT.

This clonotype was observed many times. The chain has TRBV5-1 and TRBJ2-6; TRBD1 matches 9 bases. This CDR3 is 18 amino acids long. V shed 0 bases, J shed 0 bases, and the junction held 4 bases outside the gene matches. Germline V lookup: CDR1 SGHRS, CDR2 YFSETQ. CDR3 amino acids: CASSLGGQGLSGANVLTF. Here the CDR3 DNA reads TGCGCCAGCAGCTTGGGGGGACAGGGCCTCTCTGGGGCCAACGTCCTGACTTTC.

This clonotype was found many times. The rearrangement joins TRBV13 to TRBJ2-5; 11 bases fit TRBD2. With 5 bases clipped from V and 4 bases from J, the junction kept 21 bases outside the gene matches. CDR1 is PRHDT, CDR2 FYEKMQ, per germline (reference sequence). The CDR3 totals 20 residues. The CDR3 loop is CASSAFGVALAGGWGETQYF. Here the CDR3 DNA reads TGTGCCAGCAGCGCCTTCGGTGTGGCGCTAGCGGGAGGATGGGGAGAGACCCAGTACTTC.

This clonotype was counted at least ten times. The gene calls are TRBV5-1 and TRBJ2-7; D remains unclear. The V end lost 2 bases, the J end lost 5 bases, and 11 bases lay between the germline ends. CDR3 length equals 13 residues. The germline V gene encodes CDR1 SGHRS and CDR2 YFSETQ. The CDR3 bases are TGCGCCAGCAGCTTCGCAGGCACCAACGAGCAGTACTTC. It specifies CASSFAGTNEQYF.